The clone carrying this T cell receptor (beta chain) was found a few times. The junction had 6 bases not matched to a gene; V was cut back by 5 bases and J by 3 bases. The CDR3 is 15 amino acids. The germline V gene encodes CDR1 SNHLY and CDR2 FYNNEI. The data derive from a study of blood T cell repertoires in COVID-19. Source study methods: Reference gene primer amplification in the assay estimated nucleated cell counts. The assay was immunoSEQ multiplex PCR, and TCRdb's table has in-frame clones only and misses some. V, J and clone size reflect that table, while D and trimming were determined from the DNA. The data hold about 52,000 clones, with around 86% observed a single time.

Specimen: peripheral blood. This clonotype was sampled from a woman aged 80 or over with acute or convalescent COVID-19. The chain couples TRBV2 to TRBJ1-5, with 8 nucleotides matching TRBD1. CDR3 sequence reads: CASSSTGDTNQPQHF. CDR3 DNA sequence: TGTGCCAGCAGTTCGACAGGGGACACCAATCAGCCCCAGCATTTT.